This entry lists 15 T cell receptor beta chains sequenced from one sample in a study of control samples from healthy donors and cancer patients (dated by TCRdb to about 2020). The library was generated by the immunoSEQ multiplex PCR assay. TCRdb took over this immuneACCESS table, retaining in-frame rearrangements with V and J assigned. Such tables are incomplete; in checked studies, under half of the missing clones stem from an unresolved V gene, and the remainder is unexplained. Across this sample there are some 120,000 clones, with approximately 94% seen only once. Jointly, the top ten make up 1.5% to 2% of the sample. The sequenced sample was PBMCs. These receptors were taken from a man aged 50 or older with head and neck cancer.

The chain has TRBV6-5 and TRBJ1-2; TRBD1 matches at 8 bases. Germline trimming cut 0 bases from V and 4 bases from J; bases unmatched to any gene: 7. Per the germline V gene, CDR1 is MNHEY and CDR2 is SVGAGI. This CDR3 is built from 16 residues. The CDR3 DNA follows: TGTGCCAGCAGTTACTCGAAGGCGACAGGGGTCTATGGCTACACCTTC. It translates to CASSYSKATGVYGYTF.

V and J are TRBV19 and TRBJ1-3, with D hard to call. The V and J ends lost 5 bases and 0 bases respectively, with 5 bases between them. This CDR3 is built from 13 residues. Germline V gives CDR1 LNHDA, CDR2 SQIVND (reference sequence). The chain's CDR3 is CASSFFSGNTIYF. DNA for the CDR3: TGTGCCAGTAGTTTCTTCTCTGGAAACACCATATATTTT.

As DNA, the CDR3 is TGCAGCGTTGACGCCTGGACAGGGTTAACCTACGAGCAGTACTTC. It is translated as CSVDAWTGLTYEQYF. The chain employs TRBV29-1 and TRBJ2-7, with 8 bases that match TRBD1. The germline V gene has CDR1 SQVTM and CDR2 ANQGSEA. The V gene end was trimmed by 3 bases and the J gene end by 2 bases; junction bases not matched to a gene: 9. This CDR3 contains 15 residues.

The sample holds one count of this clone. The chain carries TRBV24-1 and TRBJ2-2; 11 nucleotides align to TRBD1. This CDR3 region has 17 residues. Germline lookup yields CDR1 KGHDR and CDR2 SFDVKD. The V and J ends lost 4 bases and 3 bases, in that order; junction bases with no gene match: 6. The DNA for the CDR3 is TGTGCCACCAGTGACCCGGGACAGGGGGTCGACACCGGGGAGCTGTTTTTT. Its translation is CATSDPGQGVDTGELFF.

The gene calls are TRBV19 and TRBJ1-1, with a weak D call TRBD1 (5 bases). This CDR3 has 13 amino acids. Per germline, CDR1 LNHDA and CDR2 SQIVND (reference sequence). V was cut by 1 base and J by 10 bases, with 13 bases left in between. This chain's CDR3 is CASSIVGIRGAFF. CDR3 coding DNA: TGTGCCAGTAGTATAGTAGGGATAAGGGGAGCTTTCTTT.

CDR3 sequence (DNA): TGTGCCAGTAGTATTACAGAAGAAACTGAAGCTTTCTTT. Amino acid sequence: CASSITEETEAFF. The V gene is TRBV19, the J gene TRBJ1-1; D gene unclear. The V end lost 3 bases, the J end lost 5 bases, and 10 bases lay between the germline ends. Germline CDR1 is LNHDA and CDR2 is SQIVND (reference sequence). The length of the CDR3 is 13 residues. Together with reference TRBV19 and TRBJ1-1, the CDR3 gives the full variable domain: DGGITQSPKYLFRKEGQNVTLSCEQNLNHDAMYWYRQDPGQGLRLIYYSQIVNDFQKGDIAEGYSVSREKKESFPLTVTSAQKNPTAFYLCASSITEETEAFFGQGTRLTVV.

This clone was seen a single time. The genes are TRBV6-5 and TRBJ1-1; 8 nucleotides agree with TRBD1. From germline, CDR1 is MNHEY and CDR2 SVGAGI. This CDR3 comprises 12 residues. The ends lost 6 bases at V and 7 bases at J; junction bases unmatched: 4. CDR3 residues: CASRKGTGEAFF. The CDR3 DNA reads as TGTGCCAGCAGAAAGGGGACAGGTGAAGCTTTCTTT.

V usage is TRBV6-1 and J usage is TRBJ2-5; D is undetermined. Germline CDR1 and CDR2: MNHNS and SASEGT. This CDR3 comprises 13 residues. With 3 bases removed from V and 4 bases from J, the gap between germline ends came to 9 bases. The CDR3 here is CASSDRLGETQYF. The CDR3 DNA reads as TGTGCCAGCAGTGACCGCCTAGGAGAGACCCAGTACTTC.

This clone was detected once. V gene TRBV3-1 (or the pseudogene TRBV3-2) combines with J gene TRBJ2-5; no clear D. Germline V gene lookup returns CDR1 LGHDT and CDR2 YNNKEL (reference sequence). The CDR3 is 11 amino acids. The V gene lost 11 bases and the J gene lost 1 base, with 8 bases spanning the gap. Here the CDR3 DNA reads TGTGCCGCCCAGAGCCAAGAGACCCAGTACTTC. Residues: CAAQSQETQYF.

The chain recombines TRBV7-9 with TRBJ2-1; a weak D match, TRBD1 (6 bases). V lost 4 bases to trimming and J lost 9 bases, with 19 bases between them. Germline V gene sequence: CDR1 SEHNR, CDR2 FQNEAQ (reference sequence). CDR3 length equals 15 residues. The CDR3 coding sequence is TGTGCCAGCAGCTCCTTCTACGGGACATTGGGTGAGCAGTTCTTC. This sequence encodes CASSSFYGTLGEQFF. Based on the CDR3 plus reference TRBV7-9 and TRBJ2-1, the full variable domain is DTGVSQNPRHKITKRGQNVTFRCDPISEHNRLYWYRQTLGQGPEFLTYFQNEAQLEKSRLLSDRFSAERPKGSFSTLEIQRTEQGDSAMYLCASSSFYGTLGEQFFGPGTRLTVL.

This chain uses TRBV9 with TRBJ2-5, with D uncertain. CDR3 length: 14 residues. Germline V CDR1 and CDR2: SGDLS, YYNGEE. V was pared by 0 bases and J by 4 bases, with 10 bases between. This chain's CDR3 is CASSVDALGETQYF. CDR3 DNA: TGTGCCAGCAGCGTAGATGCTCTTGGAGAGACCCAGTACTTC. The full variable domain, in which reference TRBV9 and TRBJ2-5 provide the parts outside the CDR3, is DSGVTQTPKHLITATGQRVTLRCSPRSGDLSVYWYQQSLDQGLQFLIQYYNGEERAKGNILERFSAQQFPDLHSELNLSSLELGDSALYFCASSVDALGETQYFGPGTRLLVL.

This CDR3 reads CASSPTLSTDTQYF. The CDR3 coding sequence is TGTGCCAGCAGCCCGACACTAAGCACAGATACGCAGTATTTT. This chain joins TRBV9 and TRBJ2-3; D gene ambiguous. The germline V and J ends were trimmed by 4 bases and 0 bases, with 9 bases remaining between them. The germline CDR1 and CDR2 sequences are SGDLS and YYNGEE. The CDR3 runs to 14 residues.

In the case of this clone: Other DNA sequences of this sample code for an identical CDR3. The gene calls are TRBV12-3 or TRBV12-4 and TRBJ2-7, with D unclear. The V end lost 6 bases, the J end lost 3 bases, and 6 bases lay between the germline ends. This CDR3 is 11 amino acids long. CDR3 in amino acids: CASSLGYEQYF. Written as DNA, the CDR3 is TGTGCCAGCAGCCTCGGCTACGAGCAGTACTTC.

Details on this clone: A junction end diverges from the germline sequence, so it may reflect a read error. The CDR3 nucleotides read TGTGCCAGCAGCTCCACCGGGACTGACTCCGACGAGCAGTACTTC. Its translation is CASSSTGTDSDEQYF. The chain uses TRBV7-9 and TRBJ2-7, with TRBD2 as a possible D gene (6 bases). The CDR3 spans 15 residues. Germline assignment: CDR1 SEHNR and CDR2 FQNEAQ (reference sequence).

This chain links TRBV6-2 or TRBV6-3 with TRBJ1-5; no reliable D call. Germline CDR1 and CDR2: MNHEY and SVGEGT. CDR3 size: 17 residues. Trimming pared 4 bases from V and 0 bases from J, leaving 16 bases between. Here the CDR3 reads CASSSVGEEHSNQPQHF. CDR3 coding DNA: TGTGCCAGCAGTTCCGTTGGGGAGGAGCATAGCAATCAGCCCCAGCATTTT.